Presented here are 10 T cell receptor beta chains from one specimen sequenced in a study of cytomegalovirus exposure and HLA in healthy donors (dated by TCRdb to 2017 to 2019). Libraries were prepared through the immunoSEQ multiplex PCR assay. A mixture of 60 forward primers for TCR Vbeta segments and 13 reverse primers for TCR Jbeta segments was used in the multiplex PCR. TCRdb took this table from immuneACCESS and kept in-frame rearrangements with V and J called. Such tables lack part of the clones; where checked against another copy, unresolved V genes explain under half of the gap, and the rest is unexplained. This sample is represented by around 150,000 clones; about 76% of them were singletons. The ten top clones hold roughly 2% of the sample. The sample consisted of PBMCs. These receptors all stem from a female donor in good health and CMV-seronegative.

DNA for the CDR3: TGTGCCAGCAGTCCGGGACAGGGCTCAAATCAGCCCCAGCATTTT. It codes for CASSPGQGSNQPQHF. The V call is TRBV6-5, the J call TRBJ1-5, with 9 bases matching TRBD1. With 5 bases clipped from V and 4 bases from J, the junction kept 6 bases outside the gene matches. Per the germline V gene, CDR1 is MNHEY and CDR2 is SVGAGI. The CDR3 spans 15 residues.

There are a few counts of this clone. The rearrangement uses TRBV18 and TRBJ2-4; TRBD2 agrees at 13 bases. The germline V gene encodes CDR1 KGHSH and CDR2 LQKENI. The CDR3 loop spans 19 amino acids. J gave up 0 bases and V 3 bases, and 8 bases lay outside the gene matches. CDR3 amino acids: CASSPLTSGGPLAKNIQYF. CDR3 DNA sequence: TGTGCCAGCTCACCCTTGACTAGCGGGGGGCCCTTAGCCAAAAACATTCAGTACTTC.

This chain connects TRBV5-1 to TRBJ1-1, with D possibly being TRBD1 (6 bases). V was cut by 8 bases and J by 6 bases, with 23 bases left in between. CDR1 and CDR2 (germline): SGHRS, YFSETQ. This CDR3 has 15 amino acids. CDR3 sequence reads: CASSKGPGGDPEAFF. DNA for the CDR3: TGCGCCAGTAGTAAAGGGCCGGGGGGCGACCCTGAAGCTTTCTTT.

CDR3 protein: CASSLAQNTGELFF. DNA of the CDR3: TGCGCCAGCAGCTTGGCCCAGAACACCGGGGAGCTGTTTTTT. The rearrangement links TRBV5-1 to TRBJ2-2, with no clear D. V was trimmed by 0 bases and J by 1 base, leaving 4 bases between them. Germline CDR1 is SGHRS and CDR2 is YFSETQ. This CDR3 has 14 residues.

DNA for the CDR3: TGCGCCAGCAGCCCTCCCTTGGCAGCGGATGAGCAGTTCTTC. Residues: CASSPPLAADEQFF. The J gene is TRBJ2-1, the V gene TRBV4-1, with D perhaps TRBD2 (5 bases). Germline values: CDR1 MGHRA, CDR2 YSYEKL. CDR3 length: 14 amino acids. The germline V and J ends were trimmed by 4 bases and 8 bases, with 15 bases remaining between them.

The genes are TRBV11-1 and TRBJ1-1, with a weak D call TRBD1 (5 bases). This CDR3 region has 13 residues. Germline assignment: CDR1 SGHAT and CDR2 FQDESV (reference sequence). Trimming removed 3 bases from V and 5 bases from J, with 10 bases in between. The CDR3 DNA sequence: TGTGCCAGCAGCTTCGACAGACGGACTGAAGCTTTCTTT. Its protein is CASSFDRRTEAFF.

This chain uses TRBV5-5 with TRBJ1-1, with a possible D match to TRBD1 (5 bases). The CDR3 runs to 13 residues. Germline CDR1 reads SGHKS; CDR2 reads YYEKEE (reference sequence). The V gene lost 4 bases and the J gene lost 3 bases, with 10 bases spanning the gap. The CDR3 sequence: CASSPPGDTEAFF. The CDR3 DNA reads as TGTGCCAGCAGCCCCCCGGGGGACACTGAAGCTTTCTTT.

The chain joins TRBV4-1 to TRBJ1-2; D is undetermined. The V end lost 4 bases, the J end lost 8 bases, and 20 bases lay between the germline ends. The length of the CDR3 is 15 residues. The V gene's germline CDR1 is MGHRA and CDR2 YSYEKL. DNA for the CDR3: TGCGCCAGCAGCCGCCCATCCGCCGGGGAGGGAGGCTACACCTTC. Its protein product is CASSRPSAGEGGYTF.

The chain is built from TRBV7-3 and TRBJ1-2; 10 bases match TRBD1. The ends lost 3 bases at V and 7 bases at J; junction bases unmatched: 14. CDR1 SGHTA and CDR2 FQGTGA come from the germline V gene. The CDR3 length is 17 residues. CDR3 coding DNA: TGTGCCAGCAGCTTGACCGGGACAGGGGTCTTCGGGGGTGGCTACACCTTC. The encoded protein is CASSLTGTGVFGGGYTF.

This chain connects TRBV6-5 to TRBJ1-1; TRBD1 agrees at 9 bases. The length of the CDR3 is 14 residues. Germline V gives CDR1 MNHEY, CDR2 SVGAGI. With 5 bases clipped from V and 1 base from J, the junction kept 2 bases outside the gene matches. In DNA, the CDR3 is TGTGCCAGCAGTGAGGGACAGGGGAACACTGAAGCTTTCTTT. This codes for CASSEGQGNTEAFF.